This entry features one TCR beta chain sequence. Its specificity is not known. The data derive from a study of beta chain features in type 1 diabetes. One heparinised blood draw averaging roughly 100 mL was given by each donor. Trimming removed 5 bases from V and 2 bases from J, with 19 bases in between. Germline V gene lookup returns CDR1 SGHAT and CDR2 FQNNGV. The CDR3 covers 18 residues. Study-wide results and limits: The question left open here concerned HLA type influencing TCRB rearrangement. Across patients, naive, central memory and Treg TCRB repertoires exhibited apparently greater similarity than was observed across healthy donors.

Reverse transcribing all isolated RNA meant expressed TCRB transcripts were sequenced. Sequencing of naive, central memory and regulatory T cell samples gave an average of approximately 3.3 million reads. Generated by immunoSEQ multiplex PCR, the TCRdb table keeps only in-frame clones and is missing some. The data contain about 230,000 clones, around 9.6% of them singletons. The sequencing sample was made of naive CD4+ T cells from blood. This chain links TRBV11-2 with TRBJ1-6, with D possibly TRBD1 on 6 matching bases. The sequence was collected from a woman under 30 in good health. The CDR3 bases are TGTGCCAGCAGCCATTACAGGGCCGGAGTTACCTATAATTCACCCCTCCACTTT. This gives the protein CASSHYRAGVTYNSPLHF.